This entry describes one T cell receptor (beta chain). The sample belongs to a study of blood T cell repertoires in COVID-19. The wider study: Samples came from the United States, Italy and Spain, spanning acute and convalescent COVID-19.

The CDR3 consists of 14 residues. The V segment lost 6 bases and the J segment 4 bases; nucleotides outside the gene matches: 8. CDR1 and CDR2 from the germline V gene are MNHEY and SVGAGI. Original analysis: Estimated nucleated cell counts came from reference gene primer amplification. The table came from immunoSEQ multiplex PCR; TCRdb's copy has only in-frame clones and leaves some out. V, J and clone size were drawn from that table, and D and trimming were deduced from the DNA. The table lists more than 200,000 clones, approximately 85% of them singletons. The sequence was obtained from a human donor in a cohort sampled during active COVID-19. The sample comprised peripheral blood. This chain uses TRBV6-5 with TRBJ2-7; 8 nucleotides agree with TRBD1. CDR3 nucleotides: TGTGCCAGCAGGAGGACAGGGAGGACTTACGAGCAGTACTTC. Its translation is CASRRTGRTYEQYF.